The sequence of this T cell receptor beta chain was determined in a study of T cell repertoires in cytomegalovirus infection (dated by TCRdb to between 2018 and 2020). Notes on the research overall: Because public TCR beta signatures pointed to carriage of CMV infection together with the matching HLA type, the HLA type of each donor mattered for the analysis.

Many counts were recorded for this clonotype. The specificity of this receptor is unknown. The input lacks base qualities; no much larger clone sits a single base away. The instrument was an Illumina HiSeq 1500. TCRdb reprocessing: public reads trimmed at Q25 with fastp, clones called with MiXCR, in-frame beta chains kept. Every entry covers one CDR3 protein and lists the most common genes and DNA from its rows. The sample contains around 310,000 distinct CDR3 sequences, roughly a sixth of them found a single time. The leading ten clones occupy 12% of the sample. Results and caveats for the whole study, not just this receptor: In both this cohort and an independent roughly 330-donor cohort, the cumulative frequency of public TCR beta family members distinguished carriers of CMV infection plus the relevant HLA type. In the ex vivo response, HLA-C-restricted CMV-specific TCR beta clonotypes were dominant, and in two of eight donors the single most frequent clonotype came from this HLA-C-restricted group.

CDR1 and CDR2, looked up from the germline V gene, are SGHRS and YFSETQ. The CDR3 numbers 16 residues from cysteine through phenylalanine. The kept DNA is CDR3 alone, 48 bases in frame from the first base. V is cut by 0 bases and J by 6 bases, and the space between the germline ends is 19 bases. The chain joins TRBV5-1 to TRBJ2-7; TRBD2 is perhaps the D gene, given 7 matching bases. The sequenced sample was PBMCs. The TCR sequence derives from a human donor in good health (CMV status not recorded). Some clones in this sample may be carry-over from other donors' samples. The DNA reads TGCGCCAGCAGCTTGGCCGCTGGGGCGGGGGCCGGCGAGCAGTACTTC. Its product reads: CASSLAAGAGAGEQYF.